A selection of T cell receptor beta chains follows, all from one sample in a study of CD8+ T cells in alopecia areata. Clones were sequenced by immunoSEQ multiplex PCR, and TCRdb holds only the in-frame ones, with some missing. Seen here are some 130,000 clones, about 59% observed once, and the top ten hold approximately 15%. Sequencing was performed on CD8+ T cells sorted from blood, taken at week 4, from a patient treated with tofacitinib. Receptor source: a human donor with alopecia areata. Each CDR3 is given without its conserved first and last residue.

v_gene: TRBV7-6; CDR3aa: ASSLTGEQPQH
v_gene: TRBV4-1; CDR3aa: ASSQASQTGASSYEQY
v_gene: TRBV5-6; CDR3aa: ASSLVSGGLETQY
v_gene: TRBV7-2; CDR3aa: ASSHRPGQHGNTIY
v_gene: TRBV6-1; CDR3aa: ASSVQGAALYNEQF
v_gene: TRBV27; CDR3aa: ASSLGVMNTEAF
v_gene: TRBV27; CDR3aa: ASSLGPDRYEQY
v_gene: TRBV6-5; CDR3aa: ASSYLGGRDTQY
v_gene: TRBV2; CDR3aa: ASSDSRGQGNYGYT
v_gene: TRBV7-9; CDR3aa: ASSFDRGSSYEQY
v_gene: TRBV29-1; CDR3aa: SVEMAEGETQY
v_gene: TRBV30; CDR3aa: AWSGDTNQPQH
v_gene: TRBV30; CDR3aa: AWSMTGGSPLH
v_gene: TRBV7-9; CDR3aa: ASSPRDGVNTGELF
v_gene: TRBV6-5; CDR3aa: ASSYWALGELF
v_gene: TRBV27; CDR3aa: ASSPSGGASKNIQY
v_gene: TRBV18; CDR3aa: ASSPVRETQY
v_gene: TRBV9; CDR3aa: ASSEGTDYEQY
v_gene: TRBV27; CDR3aa: ASRRQDSTDTQY
v_gene: TRBV5-4; CDR3aa: ASSFGQATYEQY
v_gene: TRBV11-2; CDR3aa: ASSTYEQY